One TCR beta chain is described in this entry. These data come from a study of blood T cell repertoires in COVID-19. TCRdb's copy holds only in-frame clones and misses some; the assay was immunoSEQ multiplex PCR. The repertoire holds roughly 14,000 clones, with 73% as singletons. Trimming pared 0 bases from V and 7 bases from J, leaving 16 bases between. Looked up from germline, CDR1 is SGHAT and CDR2 is FQNNGV. This CDR3 is built from 15 residues. The source material was peripheral blood. This TCR derives from a boy younger than 10 with active or convalescent COVID-19. The genes are TRBV11-2 and TRBJ2-7, with D maybe TRBD1 (6 bases). The CDR3 loop reads CASSLDGRGTGEQYF. For the CDR3, the DNA is TGTGCCAGCAGCTTAGATGGCAGGGGAACGGGAGAGCAGTACTTC.